This TCR beta chain was sequenced in a study of CD8+CD57+ T cells in acquired aplastic anemia. Study-wide context: Mean yield of DNA from sorted CD4+ and CD8+ cells was 3.2 ug. CD4+ cell libraries from healthy donors averaged about 10 million reads. Overall study findings and caveats: Any difference that existed in CD8+ Simpson's diversity between patients and controls was not significant. The number of CD8+ CDR3 sequences shared by patients and controls was roughly 31.

Both TCR beta VDJ combination and CDR3 sequence profiling were carried out. Genomic DNA was the template for this profiling. TCRdb recomputed calls from the reads with MiXCR, one row per CDR3 protein. The repertoire holds 400,000 to 450,000 distinct CDR3 sequences, with approximately 70% as singletons. V gave up 2 bases and J gave up 11 bases, with 7 bases separating them. The CDR3 consists of 10 residues. Germline V gene sequence: CDR1 SGHRS, CDR2 YFSETQ. As regards this clonotype: What it binds is unknown. The CDR3 carries no conserved terminal phenylalanine or tryptophan, so it likely arises from a read error.

This clonotype originated in a human donor in good health, serving as a control. The source material was sorted CD4+, CD8+, or CD8+CD57+ T cells (not recorded which) from PBMCs. This rearrangement joins TRBV5-1 to TRBJ1-1; perhaps TRBD1 as D (5 bases). CDR3 loop: CASSLGAAFL. DNA of the CDR3: TGCGCCAGCAGCTTAGGGGCCGCTTTCCTT.